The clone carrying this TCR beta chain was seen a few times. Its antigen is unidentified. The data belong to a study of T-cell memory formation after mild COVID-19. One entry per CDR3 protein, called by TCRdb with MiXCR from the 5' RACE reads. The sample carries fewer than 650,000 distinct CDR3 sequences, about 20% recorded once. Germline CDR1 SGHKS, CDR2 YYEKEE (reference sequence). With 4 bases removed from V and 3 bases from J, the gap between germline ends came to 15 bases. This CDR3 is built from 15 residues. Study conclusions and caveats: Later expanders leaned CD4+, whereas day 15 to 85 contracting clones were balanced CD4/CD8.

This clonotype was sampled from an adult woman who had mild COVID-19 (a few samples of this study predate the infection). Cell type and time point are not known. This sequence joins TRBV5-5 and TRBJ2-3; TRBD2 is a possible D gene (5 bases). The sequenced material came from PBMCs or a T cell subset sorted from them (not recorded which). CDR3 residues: CASSRDGVPTDTQYF. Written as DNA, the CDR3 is TGTGCCAGCAGCCGGGATGGGGTTCCGACAGATACGCAGTATTTT.